This section outlines one T cell receptor (beta chain) sequence together with its context. CDR3 length: 16 residues. Losses at the gene ends were 6 bases for V and 1 base for J; bases not matched to a gene: 8. Germline loops: CDR1 KGHSH, CDR2 LQKENI. Repertoires were generated with immunoSEQ multiplex PCR, while TCRdb's copy carries only in-frame clones and drops some. The sample lists some 250,000 clones; 82% were seen once. These data are taken from a study of blood T cell repertoires in COVID-19. About the study: Acute and convalescent COVID-19 specimens originated in the United States, Italy and Spain. PBMCs, B-cell-depleted T cells, or T cells were the source of the cDNA or gDNA that made up the material.

This rearrangement joins TRBV18 to TRBJ2-1; TRBD2 matches 8 bases. Sequencing was performed on peripheral blood. The clonotype originates from a young woman with acute or convalescent COVID-19. The CDR3 loop is CASSFTSGSSYNEQFF. The CDR3, as DNA: TGTGCCAGCTCTTTTACAAGCGGGAGTTCCTACAATGAGCAGTTCTTC. The entire variable domain, with the rest obtained from reference TRBV18 and TRBJ2-1, is as follows: NAGVMQNPRHLVRRRGQEARLRCSPMKGHSHVYWYRQLPEEGLKFMVYLQKENIIDESGMPKERFSAEFPKEGPSILRIQQVVRGDSAAYFCASSFTSGSSYNEQFFGPGTRLTVL.